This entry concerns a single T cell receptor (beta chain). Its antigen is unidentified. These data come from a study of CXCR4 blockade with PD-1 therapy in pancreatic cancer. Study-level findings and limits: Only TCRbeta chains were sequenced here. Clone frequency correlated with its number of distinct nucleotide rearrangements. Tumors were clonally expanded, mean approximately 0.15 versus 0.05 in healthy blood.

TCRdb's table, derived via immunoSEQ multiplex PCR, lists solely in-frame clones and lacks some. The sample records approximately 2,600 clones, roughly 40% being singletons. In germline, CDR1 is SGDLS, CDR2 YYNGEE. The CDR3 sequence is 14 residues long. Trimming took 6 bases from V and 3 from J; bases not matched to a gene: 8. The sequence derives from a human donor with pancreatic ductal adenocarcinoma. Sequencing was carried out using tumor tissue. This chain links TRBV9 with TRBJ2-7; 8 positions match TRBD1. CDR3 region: CASTGQAVLYEQYF. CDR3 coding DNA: TGTGCCAGCACGGGACAGGCTGTCCTCTACGAGCAGTACTTC.